The 25 T cell receptor beta chains below all came from one sample that was sequenced in a study of T-cell memory formation after mild COVID-19. TCRdb independently ran MiXCR on the 5' RACE reads; one entry per CDR3 protein. The sample holds about 560,000 distinct CDR3 sequences, roughly 17% seen once. Sequenced material: PBMCs or a T cell subset sorted from them (not recorded which). The source is an adult woman who had mild COVID-19 (a few samples of this study predate the infection). Cell type and time point are not known.

This clonotype has a handful of counts. The rearrangement uses TRBV4-3 and TRBJ2-1; 7 bases align to TRBD2. J was trimmed by 0 bases and V by 7 bases; bases with no gene match: 6. Germline CDR1 reads LGHNA; CDR2 reads YSLEER. The CDR3 totals 15 residues. The CDR3 DNA follows: TGCGCCAGCAAAGAGCGGGATGCCTCCTACAATGAGCAGTTCTTC. Translating it yields CASKERDASYNEQFF.

This clonotype was seen repeatedly, ten times or more. V is TRBV12-3 or TRBV12-4 and J is TRBJ2-1; 11 nucleotides agree with TRBD2. The CDR3 has 15 amino acids. The junction had 9 bases not matched to a gene; V was cut back by 6 bases and J by 8 bases. The CDR3, as DNA: TGTGCCAGCAGGAGGTCTAGCGGGGGGAGCCATGAGCAGTTCTTC. It specifies CASRRSSGGSHEQFF.

This clonotype was recorded a few times. The V call is TRBV5-4, the J call TRBJ2-7, with a weak D call TRBD1 (6 bases). There are 14 residues in the CDR3. Trimming cost V 1 base and J 5 bases, with 13 bases left between them. Germline V gives CDR1 SGHNT, CDR2 YYREEE (reference sequence). In nucleotides, the CDR3 is TGTGCCAGCAGCTTGTACAGGGAAGCCAACGAGCAGTACTTC. Residues: CASSLYREANEQYF.

This clonotype was seen only a few times. This sequence joins TRBV5-4 and TRBJ2-1; 7 bases align to TRBD2. Per the germline V gene, CDR1 is SGHNT and CDR2 is YYREEE (reference sequence). The CDR3 has 13 residues. J lost 7 bases, V lost 6 bases, and 7 bases had no gene match. The CDR3 coding sequence is TGTGCCAGCAAGCGGGAAACGTTAAATGAGCAGTTCTTC. The encoded protein is CASKRETLNEQFF.

The V call is TRBV12-3 or TRBV12-4, the J call TRBJ1-5; 9 positions match TRBD1. Germline trimming cut 6 bases from V and 0 bases from J; bases unmatched to any gene: 6. The CDR3 is 16 residues long. The CDR3 sequence is CASSQTGGDSNQPQHF. CDR3 nucleotide sequence: TGTGCCAGCAGCCAGACAGGGGGGGATAGCAATCAGCCCCAGCATTTT.

This chain links TRBV27 with TRBJ2-3; 13 bases agree with TRBD2. Germline trimming cut 2 bases from V and 6 bases from J; bases unmatched to any gene: 8. Germline V gene sequence: CDR1 MNHEY, CDR2 SMNVEV (reference sequence). This CDR3 spans 17 amino acids. The CDR3 protein is CASSLRTSGGRVDTQYF. The CDR3 DNA follows: TGTGCCAGCAGTTTAAGGACTAGCGGGGGTCGAGTGGATACGCAGTATTTT.

This chain joins TRBV24-1 and TRBJ2-1, with 9 nucleotides matching TRBD2. This CDR3 region has 16 residues. The V segment lost 0 bases and the J segment 6 bases; nucleotides outside the gene matches: 5. Germline V gives CDR1 KGHDR, CDR2 SFDVKD. CDR3 sequence (DNA): TGTGCCACCAGTGATTTGTCGGCGGGAGGGCCCAATGAGCAGTTCTTC. Encoded protein: CATSDLSAGGPNEQFF.

This clonotype showed up just a few times. Germline and junction disagree at one end, which may indicate a read error. The rearrangement joins TRBV7-7 to TRBJ2-2; 12 bases map to TRBD2. Germline V gives CDR1 SSHAT, CDR2 FNYEAQ (reference sequence). The CDR3 spans 18 residues. CDR3 sequence: CASSLGLLGLAGTGELFF. The CDR3 DNA is TGTGCTAGCAGCTTAGGGCTGTTGGGACTAGCGGGCACCGGGGAGCTGTTTTTT.

This chain joins TRBV5-5 and TRBJ2-1; possible D gene TRBD2, 5 bases. Germline-derived CDR1 and CDR2 are SGHKS and YYEKEE (reference sequence). This CDR3 comprises 16 residues. V lost 4 bases, J lost 5 bases, and 19 bases lay in between. In nucleotides, the CDR3 is TGTGCCAGCAGCCTACCAAGGACTGCTACCAACAATGAGCAGTTCTTC. It codes for CASSLPRTATNNEQFF.

The chain links TRBV5-1 to TRBJ1-4; 9 positions match TRBD1. Germline V gene sequence: CDR1 SGHRS, CDR2 YFSETQ. The junction had 4 bases not matched to a gene; V was cut back by 4 bases and J by 6 bases. The CDR3 runs 14 residues. The CDR3 coding sequence is TGCGCCAGCAGCATAAGGACAGGGGATGAAAAACTGTTTTTT. The encoded protein is CASSIRTGDEKLFF.

The chain employs TRBV6-5 and TRBJ2-2; 9 positions agree with TRBD2. V dropped 4 bases and J dropped 6; count of bases not matched to a gene: 6. The CDR3 loop spans 15 amino acids. The germline CDR1 and CDR2 sequences are MNHEY and SVGAGI. CDR3 sequence reads: CASSSGTSWPGELFF. The CDR3 DNA reads as TGTGCCAGCAGTTCCGGGACTAGCTGGCCCGGGGAGCTGTTTTTT.

This clonotype came up a few times. J is TRBJ2-3 and V is TRBV2; no clear D. Germline V CDR1 and CDR2: SNHLY, FYNNEI. Deletions cut 8 bases from V and 2 bases from J, with 14 bases between. This CDR3 contains 14 residues. CDR3 DNA sequence: TGTGCCAGCGGAGAAGGGTCCGTCACAGATACGCAGTATTTT. This codes for CASGEGSVTDTQYF. The variable domain in full, with the rest retrieved from reference TRBV2 and TRBJ2-3, is EPEVTQTPSHQVTQMGQEVILRCVPISNHLYFYWYRQILGQKVEFLVSFYNNEISEKSEIFDDQFSVERPDGSNFTLKIRSTKLEDSAMYFCASGEGSVTDTQYFGPGTRLTVL.

The CDR3 DNA reads TGTGCCAGCAGCCCGCCTTCGGGAGGCATGAACACTGAAGCTTTCTTT. This gives the protein CASSPPSGGMNTEAFF. The chain uses TRBV7-9 and TRBJ1-1; D not certain. Trimming pared 5 bases from V and 0 bases from J, leaving 16 bases between. The CDR3 spans 16 residues. Germline V CDR1 and CDR2: SEHNR, FQNEAQ (reference sequence).

The sample holds a few counts of this clonotype. V and J are TRBV3-1 and TRBJ2-5, with 11 bases that match TRBD2. The CDR3 consists of 13 residues. The V and J ends lost 8 bases and 5 bases, in that order; junction bases with no gene match: 4. From germline, CDR1 is LGHDT and CDR2 YNNKEL (reference sequence). CDR3 in amino acids: CASVAGGPETQYF. In DNA form, the CDR3 reads TGTGCCAGCGTAGCGGGGGGGCCCGAGACCCAGTACTTC.

V gene TRBV29-1 combines with J gene TRBJ1-2; D may be TRBD1 (5 bases). CDR1 is SQVTM and CDR2 is ANQGSEA in the germline V gene. The CDR3 has 13 residues. The ends were cut back, 4 bases at V and 0 bases at J, with 9 bases in the middle. CDR3 in amino acids: CSVGGGSNYGYTF. In nucleotides, the CDR3 is TGCAGCGTTGGGGGGGGTTCTAACTATGGCTACACCTTC. Supplemented by reference TRBV29-1 and TRBJ1-2, the full variable domain reads SAVISQKPSRDICQRGTSLTIQCQVDSQVTMMFWYRQQPGQSLTLIATANQGSEATYESGFVIDKFPISRPNLTFSTLTVSNMSPEDSSIYLCSVGGGSNYGYTFGSGTRLTVV.

This chain connects TRBV18 to TRBJ1-2; D is undetermined. Deletions cut 3 bases from V and 0 bases from J, with 11 bases between. Germline CDR1 and CDR2: KGHSH and LQKENI. CDR3 length: 15 amino acids. This CDR3 reads CASSPTLTSNYGYTF. The CDR3 DNA is TGTGCCAGCTCACCGACACTGACTTCTAACTATGGCTACACCTTC.

This clonotype was found a few times. The CDR3 here is CSAPQWAANEQFF. The CDR3 DNA reads as TGCAGTGCTCCCCAATGGGCTGCAAATGAGCAGTTCTTC. This sequence joins TRBV20-1 and TRBJ2-1, with no clear D. The CDR3 is 13 amino acids. V was clipped by 5 bases and J by 7 bases, with 15 bases between them. Germline-derived CDR1 and CDR2 are DFQATT and SNEGSKA (reference sequence).

The chain has TRBV25-1 and TRBJ1-1; a weak D match, TRBD1 (5 bases). Germline values: CDR1 MGHDK, CDR2 SYGVNS. The CDR3 totals 13 residues. V was cut by 6 bases and J by 1 base, with 9 bases left in between. For the CDR3, the DNA is TGTGCCAGCAGGTGGGGACCGAACACTGAAGCTTTCTTT. Translated: CASRWGPNTEAFF.

This clonotype came up once. This chain links TRBV19 with TRBJ2-6; 7 nucleotides match TRBD1. V was clipped by 4 bases and J by 4 bases; unmatched bases: 13. Germline assignment: CDR1 LNHDA and CDR2 SQIVND (reference sequence). The CDR3 contains 18 residues. The CDR3 sequence is CASSTGPGGFTGANVLTF. CDR3 nucleotides: TGTGCCAGTAGTACCGGGCCAGGGGGATTTACGGGGGCCAACGTCCTGACTTTC.

This clonotype appeared a few times. The CDR3 protein is CASSSTLRGRARDTQYF. CDR3 in DNA: TGTGCCAGCAGCTCCACTCTACGCGGGAGGGCGAGAGATACGCAGTATTTT. This chain uses TRBV11-2 with TRBJ2-3; 9 bases are shared with TRBD2. This CDR3 region has 17 residues. Per the germline V gene, CDR1 is SGHAT and CDR2 is FQNNGV. The J segment lost 5 bases and the V segment lost 4 bases, leaving 13 bases of the junction unmatched.

This clonotype has just a few counts. The V gene is TRBV6-2 or TRBV6-3, the J gene TRBJ2-1; TRBD2 agrees at 8 bases. Per the germline V gene, CDR1 is MNHEY and CDR2 is SVGEGT. With 2 bases clipped from V and 4 bases from J, the junction kept 10 bases outside the gene matches. The CDR3 is made up of 17 amino acids. CDR3 bases: TGTGCCAGCAGTTACGATCGGGTGTCTAGCGGGTACAATGAGCAGTTCTTC. Its translation: CASSYDRVSSGYNEQFF.

The rearrangement links TRBV12-3 or TRBV12-4 to TRBJ2-1; D remains ambiguous. The CDR3 loop spans 13 amino acids. Trimming took 3 bases from V and 8 from J, leaving 11 bases between them. CDR3 region: CASSFDGTYEQFF. The CDR3 DNA is TGTGCCAGCAGTTTCGACGGAACCTATGAGCAGTTCTTC.

Here the CDR3 reads CASQGTRFSYEQYF. As DNA, the CDR3 is TGTGCCAGCCAGGGGACCCGATTCTCCTACGAGCAGTACTTC. The chain combines TRBV27 with TRBJ2-7; D perhaps matches TRBD1 (6 bases). The CDR3 length is 14 residues. CDR1 is MNHEY, CDR2 SMNVEV, per germline (reference sequence). Trimming pared 8 bases from V and 0 bases from J, leaving 14 bases between.

The genes are TRBV29-1 and TRBJ1-2; D remains ambiguous. The CDR3 totals 14 residues. With 1 base removed from V and 0 bases from J, the gap between germline ends came to 9 bases. Germline V gives CDR1 SQVTM, CDR2 ANQGSEA. The CDR3 coding sequence is TGCAGCGTTGAAGTGGTCAGTACTAACTATGGCTACACCTTC. Protein sequence: CSVEVVSTNYGYTF.

This clonotype appeared a single time. This chain connects TRBV27 to TRBJ2-3; 8 bases map to TRBD1. V dropped 4 bases and J dropped 6; count of bases not matched to a gene: 12. CDR1 is MNHEY, CDR2 SMNVEV, per germline (reference sequence). CDR3 length equals 16 residues. The CDR3 is CASSSPRTGPIDTQYF. The CDR3 nucleotides read TGTGCCAGCAGTTCCCCCCGGACAGGGCCTATTGATACGCAGTATTTT.